The sequence of this T cell receptor beta chain was determined in a study of blood T cells in healthy people across ages. Findings and limits, study-wide: Observed TCR beta diversity per million T cells went down as age went up. This fall followed a roughly linear course with age. Changes in expanded clonotypes were possibly confounded, as the CMV status of donors was unknown. Strong correlation existed between TCR beta diversity and naive T cell percentage.

This clonotype was counted a few times. Antigen: not known. V shed 4 bases, J shed 5 bases, and the junction held 6 bases outside the gene matches. The CDR3 totals 14 residues. Germline values: CDR1 LGHDT, CDR2 YNNKEL (reference sequence). Then a second PCR, running roughly 7 to 11 cycles, was carried out with a sample-barcoded 5' primer and a J-beta primer mix. CDR3-containing paired-end reads numbered at least 2.5 million in each sample. Each CDR3 protein gets one entry after TCRdb re-called the 5' RACE reads with MiXCR. The sample has fewer than 1.5 million distinct CDR3 sequences, roughly 40% seen once.

This TCR derives from a woman under 30 in good health. Sequencing used blood. The chain uses TRBV3-1 and TRBJ2-7, with 9 bases aligning to TRBD1. The CDR3 sequence is CASSRPGQGHEQYF. The CDR3 bases are TGTGCCAGCAGCCGCCCGGGACAGGGCCACGAGCAGTACTTC.